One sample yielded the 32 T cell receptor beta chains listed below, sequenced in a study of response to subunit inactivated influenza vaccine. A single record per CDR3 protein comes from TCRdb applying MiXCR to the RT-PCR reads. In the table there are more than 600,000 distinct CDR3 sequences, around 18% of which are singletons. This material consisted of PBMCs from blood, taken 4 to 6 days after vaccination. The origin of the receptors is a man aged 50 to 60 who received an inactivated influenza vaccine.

CDR3 nucleotides: TGCGCCAGCAGCTCCCCGGACCAGGGGCGATATGGCTACACCTTC. Translation: CASSSPDQGRYGYTF. V is TRBV5-1 and J is TRBJ1-2; TRBD1 might be the D (6 bases). Germline CDR1 and CDR2: SGHRS and YFSETQ. CDR3 length equals 15 residues. V was trimmed by 3 bases and J by 5 bases, leaving 17 bases between them.

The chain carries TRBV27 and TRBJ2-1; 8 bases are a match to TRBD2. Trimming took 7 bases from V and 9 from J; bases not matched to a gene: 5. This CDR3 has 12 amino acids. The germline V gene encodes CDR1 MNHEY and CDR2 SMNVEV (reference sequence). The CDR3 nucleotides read TGTGCCAGCACCCCGGGGGGGCTTGAGCAGTTCTTC. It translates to CASTPGGLEQFF.

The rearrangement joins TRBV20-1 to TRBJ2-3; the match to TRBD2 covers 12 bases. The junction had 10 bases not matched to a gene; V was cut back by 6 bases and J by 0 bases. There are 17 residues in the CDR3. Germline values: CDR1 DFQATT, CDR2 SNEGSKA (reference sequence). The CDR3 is CSARLAGVTYSTDTQYF. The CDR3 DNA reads TGCAGTGCGCGACTAGCGGGGGTAACTTATAGCACAGATACGCAGTATTTT.

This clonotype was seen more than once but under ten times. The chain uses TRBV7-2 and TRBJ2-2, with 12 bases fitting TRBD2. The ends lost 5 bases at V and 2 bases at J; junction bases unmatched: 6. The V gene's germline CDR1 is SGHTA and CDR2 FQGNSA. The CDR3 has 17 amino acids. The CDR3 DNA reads TGTGCCAGCAGCCAGCCTAGCGGGAGGGCCAACACCGGGGAGCTGTTTTTT. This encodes CASSQPSGRANTGELFF.

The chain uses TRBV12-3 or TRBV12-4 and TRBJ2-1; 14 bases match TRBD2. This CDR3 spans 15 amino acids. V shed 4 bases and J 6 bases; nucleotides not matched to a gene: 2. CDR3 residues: CASSSGTSGGNEQFF. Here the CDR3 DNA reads TGTGCCAGCAGTTCCGGGACTAGCGGGGGCAATGAGCAGTTCTTC.

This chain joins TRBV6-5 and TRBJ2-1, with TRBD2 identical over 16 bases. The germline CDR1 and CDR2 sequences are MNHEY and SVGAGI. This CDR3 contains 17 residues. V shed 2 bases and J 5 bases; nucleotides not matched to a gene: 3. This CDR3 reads CASSYGTSGGVDNEQFF. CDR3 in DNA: TGTGCCAGCAGTTACGGGACTAGCGGGGGGGTGGACAATGAGCAGTTCTTC.

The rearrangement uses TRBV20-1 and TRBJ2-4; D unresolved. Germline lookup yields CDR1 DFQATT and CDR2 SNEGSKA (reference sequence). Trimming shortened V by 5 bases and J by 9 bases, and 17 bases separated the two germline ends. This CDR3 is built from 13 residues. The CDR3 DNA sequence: TGCAGTGCTCCGAAACAATATCTGTCCATTCAGTACTTC. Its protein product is CSAPKQYLSIQYF.

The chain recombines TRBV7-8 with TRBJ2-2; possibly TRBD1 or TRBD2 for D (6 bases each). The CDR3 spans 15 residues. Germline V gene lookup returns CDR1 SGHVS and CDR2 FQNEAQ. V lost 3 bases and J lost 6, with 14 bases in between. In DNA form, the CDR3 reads TGTGCCAGCAGCTTGACAGTCGGGGGCTCCGGGGAGCTGTTTTTT. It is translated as CASSLTVGGSGELFF.

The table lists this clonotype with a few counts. CDR3 in amino acids: CASSYSRGNEQFF. CDR3 DNA: TGTGCCAGCAGTTACTCGCGGGGAAATGAGCAGTTCTTC. The V call is TRBV6-6, the J call TRBJ2-1; possibly TRBD2 for D (6 bases). Germline CDR1 MNHNY, CDR2 SVGAGI (reference sequence). Trimming removed 0 bases from V and 7 bases from J, with 7 bases in between. This CDR3 is 13 amino acids long.

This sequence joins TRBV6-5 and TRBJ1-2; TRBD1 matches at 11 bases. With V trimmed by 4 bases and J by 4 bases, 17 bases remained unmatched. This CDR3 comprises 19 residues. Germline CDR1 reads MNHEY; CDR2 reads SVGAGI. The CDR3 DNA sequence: TGTGCCAGCAGTTTCTCCGTCCCGGGACAGGGGGGAGGAGGCTATGGCTACACCTTC. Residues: CASSFSVPGQGGGGYGYTF.

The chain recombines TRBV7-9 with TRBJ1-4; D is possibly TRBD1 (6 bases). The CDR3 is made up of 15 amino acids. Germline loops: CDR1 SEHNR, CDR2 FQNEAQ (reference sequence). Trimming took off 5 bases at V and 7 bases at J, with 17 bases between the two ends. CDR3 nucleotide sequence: TGTGCCAGCAGCCAACAGACAGGTCTACGTGAAAAACTGTTTTTT. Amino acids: CASSQQTGLREKLFF.

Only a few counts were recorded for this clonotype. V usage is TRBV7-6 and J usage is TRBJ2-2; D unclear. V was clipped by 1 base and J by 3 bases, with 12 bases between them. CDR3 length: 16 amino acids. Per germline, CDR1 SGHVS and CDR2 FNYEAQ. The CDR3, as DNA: TGTGCCAGCAGCTTAGTCACTCGTTCCGACACCGGGGAGCTGTTTTTT. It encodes CASSLVTRSDTGELFF.

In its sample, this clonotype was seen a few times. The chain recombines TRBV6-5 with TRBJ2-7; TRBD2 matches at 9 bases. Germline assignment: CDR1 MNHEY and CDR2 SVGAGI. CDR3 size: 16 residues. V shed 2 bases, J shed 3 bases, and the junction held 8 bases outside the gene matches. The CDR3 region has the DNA TGTGCCAGCAGTTACCTACCACTAGCGGGTTTCTACGAGCAGTACTTC. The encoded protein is CASSYLPLAGFYEQYF.

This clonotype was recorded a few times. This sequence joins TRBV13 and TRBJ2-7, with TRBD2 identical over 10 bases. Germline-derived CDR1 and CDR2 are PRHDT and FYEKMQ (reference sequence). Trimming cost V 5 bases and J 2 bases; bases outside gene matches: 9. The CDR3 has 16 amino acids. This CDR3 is CASSPGSGRAAYEQYF. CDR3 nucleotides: TGTGCCAGCAGCCCGGGGAGCGGGAGGGCCGCCTACGAGCAGTACTTC.

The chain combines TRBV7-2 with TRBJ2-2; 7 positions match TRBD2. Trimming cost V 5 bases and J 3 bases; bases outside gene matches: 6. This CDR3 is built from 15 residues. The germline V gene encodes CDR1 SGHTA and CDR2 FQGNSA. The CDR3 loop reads CASSIRAGYTGELFF. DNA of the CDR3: TGTGCCAGCAGCATCCGAGCGGGGTACACCGGGGAGCTGTTTTTT.

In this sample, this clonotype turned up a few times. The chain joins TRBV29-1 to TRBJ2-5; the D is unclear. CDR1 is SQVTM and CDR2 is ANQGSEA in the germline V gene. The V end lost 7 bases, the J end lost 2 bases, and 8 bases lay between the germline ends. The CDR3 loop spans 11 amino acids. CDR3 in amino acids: CSAFRQETQYF. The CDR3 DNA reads TGCAGCGCGTTTCGGCAAGAGACCCAGTACTTC.

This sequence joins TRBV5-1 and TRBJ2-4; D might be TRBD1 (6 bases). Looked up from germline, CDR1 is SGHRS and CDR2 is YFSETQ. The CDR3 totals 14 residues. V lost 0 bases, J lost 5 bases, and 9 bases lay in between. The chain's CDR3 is CASSLGSGENIQYF. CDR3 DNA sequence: TGCGCCAGCAGCTTGGGGTCAGGGGAAAACATTCAGTACTTC.

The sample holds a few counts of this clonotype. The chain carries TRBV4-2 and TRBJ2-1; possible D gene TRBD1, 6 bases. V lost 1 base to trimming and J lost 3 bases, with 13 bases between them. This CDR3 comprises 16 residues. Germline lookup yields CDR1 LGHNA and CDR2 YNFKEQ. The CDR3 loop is CASSQVFDRLYNEQFF. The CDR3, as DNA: TGTGCCAGCAGCCAAGTTTTCGACAGGCTCTACAATGAGCAGTTCTTC.

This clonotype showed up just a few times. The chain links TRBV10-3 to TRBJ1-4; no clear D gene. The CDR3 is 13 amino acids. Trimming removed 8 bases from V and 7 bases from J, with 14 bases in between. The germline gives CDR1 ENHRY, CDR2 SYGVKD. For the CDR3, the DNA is TGTGCCATCGGAGAGGGAGGAGGTGAAAAACTGTTTTTT. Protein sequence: CAIGEGGGEKLFF.

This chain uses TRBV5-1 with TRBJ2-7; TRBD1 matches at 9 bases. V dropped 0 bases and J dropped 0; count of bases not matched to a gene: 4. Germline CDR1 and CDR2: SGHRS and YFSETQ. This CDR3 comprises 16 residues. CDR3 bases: TGCGCCAGCAGCTTGGGTGGGACAGGGACCTCCTACGAGCAGTACTTC. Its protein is CASSLGGTGTSYEQYF.

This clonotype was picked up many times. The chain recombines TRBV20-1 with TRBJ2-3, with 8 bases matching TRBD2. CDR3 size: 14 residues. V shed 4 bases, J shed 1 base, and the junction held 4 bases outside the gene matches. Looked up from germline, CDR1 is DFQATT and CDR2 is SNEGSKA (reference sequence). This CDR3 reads CSATGTSGTDTQYF. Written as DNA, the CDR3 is TGCAGTGCTACCGGGACTAGTGGCACAGATACGCAGTATTTT.

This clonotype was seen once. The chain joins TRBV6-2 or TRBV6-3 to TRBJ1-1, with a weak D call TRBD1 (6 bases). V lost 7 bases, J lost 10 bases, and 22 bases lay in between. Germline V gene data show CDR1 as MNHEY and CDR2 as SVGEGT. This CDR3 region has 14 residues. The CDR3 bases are TGTGCCAGCACCCCACGGCGGGACACCCGGGCAGCTTTCTTT. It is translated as CASTPRRDTRAAFF.

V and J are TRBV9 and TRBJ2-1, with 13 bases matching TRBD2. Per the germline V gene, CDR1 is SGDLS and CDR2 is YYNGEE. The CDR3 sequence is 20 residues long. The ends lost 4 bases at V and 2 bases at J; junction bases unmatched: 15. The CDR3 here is CASSPGPGLAGRGTYNEQFF. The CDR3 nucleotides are TGTGCCAGCAGCCCCGGACCGGGACTAGCGGGGCGGGGCACCTACAATGAGCAGTTCTTC.

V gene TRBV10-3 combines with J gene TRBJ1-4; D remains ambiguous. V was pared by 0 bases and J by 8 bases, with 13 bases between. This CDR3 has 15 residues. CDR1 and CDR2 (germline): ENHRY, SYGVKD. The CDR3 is CAISESTRAGEKLFF. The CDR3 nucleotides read TGTGCCATCAGTGAGTCGACGAGGGCCGGAGAAAAACTGTTTTTT.

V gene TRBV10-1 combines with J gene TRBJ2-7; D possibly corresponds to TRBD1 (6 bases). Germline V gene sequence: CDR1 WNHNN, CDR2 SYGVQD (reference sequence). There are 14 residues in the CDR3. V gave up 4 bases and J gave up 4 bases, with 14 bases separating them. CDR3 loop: CASSADRIAYEQYF. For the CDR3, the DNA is TGCGCCAGCAGTGCGGACAGAATAGCTTACGAGCAGTACTTC.

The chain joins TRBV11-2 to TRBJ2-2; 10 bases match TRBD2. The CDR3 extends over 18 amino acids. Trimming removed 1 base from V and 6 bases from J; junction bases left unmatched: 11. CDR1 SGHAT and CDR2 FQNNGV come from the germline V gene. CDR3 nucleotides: TGTGCCAGCAGCTTAGTGAGCGGGCTAGCGGGAGTGGCCGGGGAGCTGTTTTTT. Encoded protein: CASSLVSGLAGVAGELFF. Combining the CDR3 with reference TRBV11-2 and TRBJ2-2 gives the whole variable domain EAGVAQSPRYKIIEKRQSVAFWCNPISGHATLYWYQQILGQGPKLLIQFQNNGVVDDSQLPKDRFSAERLKGVDSTLKIQPAKLEDSAVYLCASSLVSGLAGVAGELFFGEGSRLTVL.

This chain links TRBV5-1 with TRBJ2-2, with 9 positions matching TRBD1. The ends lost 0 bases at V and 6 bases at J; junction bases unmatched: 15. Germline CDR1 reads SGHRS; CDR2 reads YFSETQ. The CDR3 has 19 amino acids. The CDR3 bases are TGCGCCAGCAGCTTGGCTGGGAGCGCCGGACAGGGGTACTCCGGGGAGCTGTTTTTT. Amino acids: CASSLAGSAGQGYSGELFF.

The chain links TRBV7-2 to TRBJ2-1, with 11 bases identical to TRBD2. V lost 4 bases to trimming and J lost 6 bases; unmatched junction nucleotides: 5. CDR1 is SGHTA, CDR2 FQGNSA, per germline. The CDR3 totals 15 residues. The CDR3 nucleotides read TGTGCCAGCAGCTCAACTAGCGGGGGCCGCAATGAGCAGTTCTTC. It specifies CASSSTSGGRNEQFF.

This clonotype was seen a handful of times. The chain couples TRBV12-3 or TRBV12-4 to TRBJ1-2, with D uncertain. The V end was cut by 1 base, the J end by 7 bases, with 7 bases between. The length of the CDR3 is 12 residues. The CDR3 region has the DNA TGTGCCAGCAGTTTAGGTGGGGTTGGCTACACCTTC. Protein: CASSLGGVGYTF.

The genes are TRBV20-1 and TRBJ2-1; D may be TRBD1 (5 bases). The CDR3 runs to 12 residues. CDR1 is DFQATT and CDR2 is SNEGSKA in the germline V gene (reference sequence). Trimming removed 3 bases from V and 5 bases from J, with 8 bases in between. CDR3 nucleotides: TGCAGTGCTAGTTGGGGCGACAATGAGCAGTTCTTC. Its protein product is CSASWGDNEQFF.

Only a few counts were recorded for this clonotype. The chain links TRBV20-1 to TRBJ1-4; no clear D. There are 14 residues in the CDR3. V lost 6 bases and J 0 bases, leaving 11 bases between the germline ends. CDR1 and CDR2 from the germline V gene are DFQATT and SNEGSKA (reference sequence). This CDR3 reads CSATDGSTNEKLFF. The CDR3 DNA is TGCAGTGCGACCGACGGCTCAACTAATGAAAAACTGTTTTTT.

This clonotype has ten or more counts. CDR3 DNA sequence: TGCAGTGGGGGGACAGGTCCCTACGAGCAGTACTTC. The encoded protein is CSGGTGPYEQYF. The rearrangement links TRBV20-1 to TRBJ2-7; 8 bases agree with TRBD1. V lost 7 bases and J lost 2; bases outside the gene matches: 4. Germline values: CDR1 DFQATT, CDR2 SNEGSKA (reference sequence). The CDR3 contains 12 residues.